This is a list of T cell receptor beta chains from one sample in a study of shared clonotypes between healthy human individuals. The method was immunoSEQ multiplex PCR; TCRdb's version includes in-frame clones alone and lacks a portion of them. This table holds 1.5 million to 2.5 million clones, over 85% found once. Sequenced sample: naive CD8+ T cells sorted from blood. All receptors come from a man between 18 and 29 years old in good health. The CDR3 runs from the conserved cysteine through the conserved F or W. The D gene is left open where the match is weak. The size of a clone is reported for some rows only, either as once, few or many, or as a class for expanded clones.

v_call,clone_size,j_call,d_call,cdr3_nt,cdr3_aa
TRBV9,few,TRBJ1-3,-,TGTGCCAGCAGCGCTGGGCCCTACTCTGGAAACACCATATATTTT,CASSAGPYSGNTIYF
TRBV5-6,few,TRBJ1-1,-,TGTGCCAGCAGCGTGGGGAACACTGAAGCTTTCTTT,CASSVGNTEAFF
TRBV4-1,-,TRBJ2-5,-,TGCGCCAGCAGCCAAGTCGGGCCTACGGACCAAGAGACCCAGTACTTC,CASSQVGPTDQETQYF
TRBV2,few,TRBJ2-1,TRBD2,TGTGCCAGCAGCGGACCCGGGACTAGCGGGGTCTACAATGAGCAGTTCTTC,CASSGPGTSGVYNEQFF
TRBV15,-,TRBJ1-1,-,TGTGCCACCAGCAGAGATACCACTGAAGCTTTCTTT,CATSRDTTEAFF
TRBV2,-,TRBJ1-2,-,TGTGCCAGCAGTGAAGCCCGTCAGGGGATAGGTGGCTACACCTTC,CASSEARQGIGGYTF
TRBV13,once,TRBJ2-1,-,TGTGCCAGCAGCTTAGGACAGGTGATAATCAATGAGCAGTTCTTC,CASSLGQVIINEQFF
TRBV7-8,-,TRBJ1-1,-,TGTGCCAGCGGGTCCGAGGGGTACACTGAAGCTTTCTTT,CASGSEGYTEAFF
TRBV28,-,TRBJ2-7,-,TGTGCCAGCAGTTCGTCCGGGACTGGGGAGCAGTACTTC,CASSSSGTGEQYF
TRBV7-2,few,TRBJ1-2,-,TGTGCCAGCAGCTTTCTCAACCTCGGCGGCTACACCTTC,CASSFLNLGGYTF
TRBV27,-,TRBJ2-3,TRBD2,TGTGCCAGCAGTACGGACCCGGGACTAAGCGTTGGTACGCAGTATTTT,CASSTDPGLSVGTQYF
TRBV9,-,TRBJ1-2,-,TGTGCCAGCAGCCAGCAGAGGAACGGGCTCGGGGGCTACACCTTC,CASSQQRNGLGGYTF
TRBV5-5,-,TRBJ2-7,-,TGTGCCAGCAGCTTGAAAGGGGACTTCCTCGAGCAGTACTTC,CASSLKGDFLEQYF
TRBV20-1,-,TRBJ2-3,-,TGCAGTGCTCCCCAGGAGGATACGCAGTATTTT,CSAPQEDTQYF
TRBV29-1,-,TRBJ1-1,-,TGCAGCGTTGAAGACAGGGGAGGAGGCACTGAAGCTTTCTTT,CSVEDRGGGTEAFF
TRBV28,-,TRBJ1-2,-,TGTGCCAGCAGTGGGCACAGGGAGGCTAACTATGGCTACACCTTC,CASSGHREANYGYTF
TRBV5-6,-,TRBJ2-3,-,TGTGCCAGCAGCTCCTACTCAGATACGCAGTATTTT,CASSSYSDTQYF
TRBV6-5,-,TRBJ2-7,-,TGTGCCAGCAGGCCCGCGGGGCCCAACTACGAGCAGTACTTC,CASRPAGPNYEQYF
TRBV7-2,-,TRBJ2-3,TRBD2,TGTGCCAGCAGCTTGGGACTAGCGGATAACACAGATACGCAGTATTTT,CASSLGLADNTDTQYF
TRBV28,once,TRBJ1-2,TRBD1,TGTGCCAGCAGTCCGACCGGGACAGGGTGGTTTGGCTACACCTTC,CASSPTGTGWFGYTF
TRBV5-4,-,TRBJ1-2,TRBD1,TGTGCCAGCAGCTACCCTACAGGGGCAGGTGGCTACACCTTC,CASSYPTGAGGYTF
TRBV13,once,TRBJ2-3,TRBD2,TGTGCCAGCCGTTTAGCGGGGGACAGCACAGATACGCAGTATTTT,CASRLAGDSTDTQYF
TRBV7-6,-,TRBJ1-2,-,TGTGCCAGCAGCCCTATGGAGGCCTATGGCTACACCTTC,CASSPMEAYGYTF
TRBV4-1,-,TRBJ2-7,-,TGCGCCAGCAGCCTTCGTGGACAGTTCGCGCCCTACGAGCAGTACTTC,CASSLRGQFAPYEQYF
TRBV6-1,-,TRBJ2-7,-,TGTGCCAGCAGTGTTGACCGAACCTACGAGCAGTACTTC,CASSVDRTYEQYF
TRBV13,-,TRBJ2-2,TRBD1,TGTGCCAGCAGCTTGGACAGGGGGCCAAACACCGGGGAGCTGTTTTTT,CASSLDRGPNTGELFF
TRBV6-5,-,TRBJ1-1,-,TGTGCCAGCAGTTACTCCCACAGACCGAACACTAAAGCTTTCTTT,CASSYSHRPNTKAFF
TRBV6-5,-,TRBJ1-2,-,TGTGCCAGCCTTTCAGGGCTGGCCACCGATTATGGCTACACCTTC,CASLSGLATDYGYTF
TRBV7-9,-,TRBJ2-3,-,TGTGCCAGCAGCTTCCCAGACACAGATACGCAGTATTTT,CASSFPDTDTQYF
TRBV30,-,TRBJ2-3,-,TGTGCCTGGAGTGTACCCCGCCGAACAGATACGCAGTATTTT,CAWSVPRRTDTQYF
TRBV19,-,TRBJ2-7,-,TGTGCCAGTAGTATAGATCTGGAGGACCCGATGTACTTC,CASSIDLEDPMYF
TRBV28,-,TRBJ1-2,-,TGTGCCAGCATCGGGGGATTGTCAGAAAGCCTGCCCTATGGCTACACCTTC,CASIGGLSESLPYGYTF
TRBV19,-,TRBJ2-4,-,TGTGCCAGTAGTATAGGCCTAGACATTCAGTACTTC,CASSIGLDIQYF
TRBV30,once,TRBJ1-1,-,TGTGCCTGGAGTGGCGACACGGCGGTTACTTTCTTT,CAWSGDTAVTFF
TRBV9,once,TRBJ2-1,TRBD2,TGTGCCAGCAGCGTAGAGGCTAGCGGCAGCAATGAGCAGTTCTTC,CASSVEASGSNEQFF
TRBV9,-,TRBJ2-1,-,TGTGCCAGCAGCGTGGTGATTGGGTCGGACTACAATGAGCAGTTCTTC,CASSVVIGSDYNEQFF